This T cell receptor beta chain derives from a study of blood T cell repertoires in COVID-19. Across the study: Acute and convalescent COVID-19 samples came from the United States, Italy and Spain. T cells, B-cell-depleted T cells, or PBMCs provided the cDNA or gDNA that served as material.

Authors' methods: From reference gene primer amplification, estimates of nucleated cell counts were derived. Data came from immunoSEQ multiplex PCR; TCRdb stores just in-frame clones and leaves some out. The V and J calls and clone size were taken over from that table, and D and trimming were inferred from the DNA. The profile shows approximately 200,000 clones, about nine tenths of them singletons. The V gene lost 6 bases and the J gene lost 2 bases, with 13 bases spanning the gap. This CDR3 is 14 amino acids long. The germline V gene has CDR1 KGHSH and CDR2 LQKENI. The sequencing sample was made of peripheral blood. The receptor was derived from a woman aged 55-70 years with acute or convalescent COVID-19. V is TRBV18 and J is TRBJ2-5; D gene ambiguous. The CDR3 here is CASSQYTLQETQYF. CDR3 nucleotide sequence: TGTGCCAGCTCGCAGTACACGTTACAAGAGACCCAGTACTTC.